What follows are 31 T cell receptor beta chains derived from one specimen sequenced in a study of T cell responses to AZD1222 COVID-19 vaccine. Profiled with immunoSEQ multiplex PCR; TCRdb holds only in-frame clones, not every one. This sample has fewer than 200,000 clones, with around 85% found just once. The sample consisted of peripheral blood, taken 28 days after the second AZD1222 dose. These receptor sequences come from an adult who received the AZD1222 COVID-19 vaccine.

The J gene is TRBJ1-6, the V gene TRBV6-5, with 7 bases aligning to TRBD1. The CDR3 has 15 amino acids. Unmatched junction bases numbered 12, after V lost 5 bases and J lost 11 bases. The germline V gene has CDR1 MNHEY and CDR2 SVGAGI. This CDR3 reads CASSTANRGRAPLHF. DNA of the CDR3: TGTGCCAGCAGTACCGCGAACAGGGGCAGGGCACCCCTCCACTTT.

The chain has TRBV4-3 and TRBJ1-2, with 8 bases that match TRBD1. Germline loops: CDR1 LGHNA, CDR2 YSLEER. The CDR3 covers 15 residues. With 6 bases clipped from V and 4 bases from J, the junction kept 10 bases outside the gene matches. CDR3 loop: CASSPDSTGGYGYTF. CDR3 DNA sequence: TGCGCCAGCAGTCCCGATTCTACAGGGGGCTATGGCTACACCTTC.

V and J are TRBV7-2 and TRBJ2-7; D may match TRBD1 or TRBD2 (5 bases each). Looked up from germline, CDR1 is SGHTA and CDR2 is FQGNSA. Trimming cost V 8 bases and J 6 bases, with 14 bases left between them. The CDR3 spans 12 residues. CDR3 sequence: CASFYGAGEQYF. CDR3 nucleotide sequence: TGTGCCAGCTTCTACGGGGCGGGCGAGCAGTACTTC.

The chain joins TRBV29-1 to TRBJ2-7, with TRBD1 identical over 8 bases. V lost 7 bases to trimming and J lost 5 bases; unmatched junction nucleotides: 22. The germline V gene has CDR1 SQVTM and CDR2 ANQGSEA. The CDR3 runs 17 residues. CDR3 DNA sequence: TGCAGCGCTGGACCCGGACAGGGTAGTTCTCTCGCCGACGAGCAGTACTTC. Its translation is CSAGPGQGSSLADEQYF.

This chain links TRBV30 with TRBJ1-2, with D perhaps matching TRBD1 (6 bases). V lost 7 bases and J 8 bases, leaving 14 bases between the germline ends. The CDR3 is 11 amino acids. CDR1 GTSNPN and CDR2 SVGIG come from the germline V gene (reference sequence). The CDR3: CAFTGRWGYTF. The DNA for the CDR3 is TGTGCCTTCACAGGGAGATGGGGCTACACCTTC.

There are a few counts of this clone. V usage is TRBV19 and J usage is TRBJ2-5; TRBD1 is a possible D gene (6 bases). CDR1 is LNHDA and CDR2 is SQIVND in the germline V gene (reference sequence). Trimming stripped 3 bases from V and 1 base from J, with 12 bases between. This CDR3 comprises 15 residues. CDR3 coding DNA: TGTGCCAGTAGTATTGGAGGACAGATCCAAGAGACCCAGTACTTC. It specifies CASSIGGQIQETQYF.

The CDR3 loop is CASSWGSSYEQYF. The CDR3 DNA reads TGTGCCAGCAGCTGGGGTTCCTCCTACGAGCAGTACTTC. V and J are TRBV7-9 and TRBJ2-7; D not certain. Deletions cut 4 bases from V and 0 bases from J, with 7 bases between. Germline CDR1 reads SEHNR; CDR2 reads FQNEAQ (reference sequence). This CDR3 spans 13 amino acids.

The chain links TRBV10-1 to TRBJ2-5; D gene ambiguous. The germline V gene encodes CDR1 WNHNN and CDR2 SYGVQD (reference sequence). Trimming took off 4 bases at V and 7 bases at J, with 13 bases between the two ends. This CDR3 has 13 residues. The CDR3 reads CASSGQAIGTQYF. The CDR3 coding sequence is TGCGCCAGCAGTGGGCAGGCAATCGGGACCCAGTACTTC.

CDR3 sequence (DNA): TGTGCCAGCAGTTTTCAAGTGAGCTATGGCTACACCTTC. Its translation: CASSFQVSYGYTF. This chain joins TRBV12-3 or TRBV12-4 and TRBJ1-2; D is undetermined. CDR3 length: 13 amino acids. V was trimmed by 3 bases and J by 4 bases, leaving 9 bases between them.

The V and J genes are TRBV5-1 and TRBJ2-2; D gene uncertain. The germline V gene has CDR1 SGHRS and CDR2 YFSETQ. Trimming left V 2 bases short and J 10 bases short, with 12 bases between. This CDR3 region has 13 residues. The CDR3 nucleotides are TGCGCCAGCAGCTTAACATCTAGGGAGGAGCTGTTTTTT. This encodes CASSLTSREELFF.

The sample holds one count of this clone. The V gene is TRBV18, the J gene TRBJ1-2, with D tentatively TRBD1 (6 bases). Trimming stripped 6 bases from V and 2 bases from J, with 10 bases between. Germline V gives CDR1 KGHSH, CDR2 LQKENI. The CDR3 sequence is 13 residues long. The chain's CDR3 is CASSEGQNYGYTF. The CDR3 nucleotides are TGTGCCAGCTCCGAGGGACAAAACTATGGCTACACCTTC.

The gene calls are TRBV4-1 and TRBJ1-2, with a tentative D call TRBD1 (5 bases). Trimming shortened V by 0 bases and J by 3 bases, and 14 bases separated the two germline ends. Germline V gene lookup returns CDR1 MGHRA and CDR2 YSYEKL. The CDR3 is 16 amino acids. CDR3 residues: CASSQDGGWGDYGYTF. The CDR3 region has the DNA TGCGCCAGCAGCCAAGATGGGGGTTGGGGAGACTATGGCTACACCTTC.

This chain links TRBV7-2 with TRBJ2-2; 7 nucleotides line up with TRBD2. The CDR3 loop spans 18 amino acids. V lost 1 base to trimming and J lost 3 bases; unmatched junction nucleotides: 11. Germline loops: CDR1 SGHTA, CDR2 FQGNSA. This CDR3 is CASSLVVRGTGDTGELFF. The DNA for the CDR3 is TGTGCCAGCAGCTTAGTGGTGCGGGGGACGGGAGACACCGGGGAGCTGTTTTTT.

The V and J genes are TRBV19 and TRBJ2-7; TRBD1 aligns across 9 bases. The CDR3 covers 15 residues. The germline V gene has CDR1 LNHDA and CDR2 SQIVND (reference sequence). With 6 bases clipped from V and 2 bases from J, the junction kept 8 bases outside the gene matches. The CDR3 DNA is TGTGCCAGTAGCCATGGGACAGGGAGTACCTACGAGCAGTACTTC. This sequence encodes CASSHGTGSTYEQYF.

The gene calls are TRBV4-3 and TRBJ1-5, with 7 bases identical to TRBD1. V gave up 0 bases and J gave up 0 bases; unmatched junction bases: 8. Per the germline V gene, CDR1 is LGHNA and CDR2 is YSLEER. This CDR3 region has 18 residues. The CDR3 is CASSQDLGTDYSNQPQHF. The DNA for the CDR3 is TGCGCCAGCAGCCAAGATTTAGGGACAGATTATAGCAATCAGCCCCAGCATTTT.

The V call is TRBV27, the J call TRBJ1-6, with no clear D. Trimming stripped 0 bases from V and 16 bases from J, with 19 bases between. The CDR3 runs 15 residues. CDR1 and CDR2 (germline): MNHEY, SMNVEV (reference sequence). The CDR3 reads CASSLSSGREGGLHF. CDR3 nucleotides: TGTGCCAGCAGTTTATCTTCCGGACGGGAAGGAGGACTCCACTTT.

The chain recombines TRBV7-9 with TRBJ1-1; a weak D match, TRBD1 (5 bases). V shed 1 base and J shed 4 bases, with 16 bases lying between them. The CDR3 consists of 16 residues. CDR1 and CDR2 (germline): SEHNR, FQNEAQ (reference sequence). CDR3 sequence (DNA): TGTGCCAGCAGCTTAGATTCATGGGGGAGAATCACTGAAGCTTTCTTT. Translated, it gives CASSLDSWGRITEAFF.

The rearrangement joins TRBV3-1 (or the pseudogene TRBV3-2) to TRBJ1-6, with D hard to call. From germline, CDR1 is LGHDT and CDR2 YNNKEL (reference sequence). CDR3 length equals 14 residues. The V and J ends lost 1 base and 5 bases respectively, with 6 bases between them. This CDR3 is CASSQGGHNSPLHF. DNA for the CDR3: TGTGCCAGCAGCCAAGGGGGTCATAATTCACCCCTCCACTTT.

V gene TRBV7-2 combines with J gene TRBJ2-7, with 8 bases lining up with TRBD1. Losses at the gene ends were 5 bases for V and 3 bases for J; bases not matched to a gene: 6. Germline CDR1 SGHTA, CDR2 FQGNSA. CDR3 size: 14 residues. The CDR3 coding sequence is TGTGCCAGCAGCCAACAAACAGGGGGCTACGAGCAGTACTTC. It encodes CASSQQTGGYEQYF.

This clone was found a few times. The J gene is TRBJ1-1, the V gene TRBV12-5; D ambiguous. Trimming took off 2 bases at V and 1 base at J, with 11 bases between the two ends. The CDR3 spans 15 residues. Germline V gene sequence: CDR1 LGHNT, CDR2 FRNRAP. CDR3 DNA: TGTGCTAGTGGTTTGACGACTTCAGGGAACACTGAAGCTTTCTTT. Encoded protein: CASGLTTSGNTEAFF.

The chain has TRBV11-2 and TRBJ1-1; D may be TRBD1 (5 bases). V was shortened by 2 bases and J by 5 bases, with 12 bases between the two germline ends. Germline CDR1 SGHAT, CDR2 FQNNGV. There are 14 residues in the CDR3. This CDR3 is CASSLWGELTEAFF. DNA for the CDR3: TGTGCCAGCAGCTTATGGGGGGAGTTAACTGAAGCTTTCTTT.

V is TRBV15 and J is TRBJ2-7; D is ambiguous. Per the germline V gene, CDR1 is LNHNV and CDR2 is YYDKDF (reference sequence). This CDR3 is 12 amino acids long. Trimming removed 3 bases at V and 7 bases at J, with 10 bases between. The CDR3 sequence is CATSRLGYEQYF. In DNA form, the CDR3 reads TGTGCCACCAGCAGGTTAGGGTATGAGCAGTACTTC.

This clone was found once. This chain links TRBV6-5 with TRBJ1-5, with D perhaps matching TRBD1 (6 bases). The CDR3 loop spans 14 amino acids. Germline lookup yields CDR1 MNHEY and CDR2 SVGAGI. V dropped 5 bases and J dropped 3 bases, with 11 bases sitting between them. This CDR3 reads CASSTNRANQPQHF. The CDR3 DNA follows: TGTGCCAGCAGTACAAACAGGGCCAATCAGCCCCAGCATTTT.

This clone showed up just a few times. The gene calls are TRBV4-1 and TRBJ1-2, with D possibly being TRBD1 (5 bases). The V and J ends lost 2 bases and 1 base respectively, with 11 bases between them. The CDR3 is 15 amino acids. Germline CDR1 is MGHRA and CDR2 is YSYEKL. The CDR3: CASSQFWDLNYGYTF. DNA for the CDR3: TGCGCCAGCAGCCAATTTTGGGACCTTAACTATGGCTACACCTTC.

CDR3 sequence: CASTPQPYAGSYGYTF. The CDR3, as DNA: TGCGCCAGCACCCCCCAACCCTATGCAGGGTCCTATGGCTACACCTTC. The chain employs TRBV4-1 and TRBJ1-2; possible D gene TRBD1, 5 bases. Trimming removed 7 bases at V and 4 bases at J, with 22 bases between. Looked up from germline, CDR1 is MGHRA and CDR2 is YSYEKL. The CDR3 has 16 residues.

The chain recombines TRBV4-1 with TRBJ1-2; D possibly corresponds to TRBD1 (6 bases). V was clipped by 6 bases and J by 3 bases, with 20 bases between them. The CDR3 length is 16 residues. Germline V gene lookup returns CDR1 MGHRA and CDR2 YSYEKL. The CDR3 protein is CASRVPGTRIDYGYTF. DNA of the CDR3: TGCGCCAGCAGAGTGCCCGGGACACGGATCGACTATGGCTACACCTTC.

The chain carries TRBV19 and TRBJ1-6; D might be TRBD1 (5 bases). Germline assignment: CDR1 LNHDA and CDR2 SQIVND (reference sequence). Deletions cut 7 bases from V and 1 base from J, with 17 bases between. CDR3 length: 17 amino acids. In DNA form, the CDR3 reads TGTGCCAGTACCCCGGGGGACGTGTTATCCTATAATTCACCCCTCCACTTT. Residues: CASTPGDVLSYNSPLHF.

The V call is TRBV18, the J call TRBJ2-7; D gene ambiguous. V lost 7 bases and J lost 0, with 7 bases in between. CDR3 size: 12 residues. CDR1 and CDR2 from the germline V gene are KGHSH and LQKENI. In DNA form, the CDR3 reads TGTGCCAGCTGCGGCAACTCCTACGAGCAGTACTTC. Its protein product is CASCGNSYEQYF.

The V and J genes are TRBV5-6 and TRBJ1-2; TRBD1 matches at 10 bases. Germline V gene data show CDR1 as SGHDT and CDR2 as YYEEEE. The CDR3 is 15 residues long. The V segment lost 0 bases and the J segment 5 bases; nucleotides outside the gene matches: 4. CDR3 coding DNA: TGTGCCAGCAGCTTGGGGACAGGGGGGTTTTATGGCTACACCTTC. Its protein product is CASSLGTGGFYGYTF.

The gene calls are TRBV25-1 and TRBJ1-2; unclear D gene. The CDR3 totals 15 residues. The V gene lost 6 bases and the J gene lost 3 bases, with 17 bases spanning the gap. From germline, CDR1 is MGHDK and CDR2 SYGVNS. CDR3 nucleotides: TGTGCCAGCAGCCGGGCCTCAAATGGGGACTATGGCTACACCTTC. Translated, it gives CASSRASNGDYGYTF.

The chain employs TRBV6-5 and TRBJ2-7, with D unresolved. Germline CDR1 reads MNHEY; CDR2 reads SVGAGI. This CDR3 spans 13 amino acids. Trimming removed 6 bases from V and 3 bases from J, with 12 bases in between. This CDR3 reads CASSQRSIYEQYF. The CDR3 region has the DNA TGTGCCAGCAGCCAGAGGAGCATCTACGAGCAGTACTTC.